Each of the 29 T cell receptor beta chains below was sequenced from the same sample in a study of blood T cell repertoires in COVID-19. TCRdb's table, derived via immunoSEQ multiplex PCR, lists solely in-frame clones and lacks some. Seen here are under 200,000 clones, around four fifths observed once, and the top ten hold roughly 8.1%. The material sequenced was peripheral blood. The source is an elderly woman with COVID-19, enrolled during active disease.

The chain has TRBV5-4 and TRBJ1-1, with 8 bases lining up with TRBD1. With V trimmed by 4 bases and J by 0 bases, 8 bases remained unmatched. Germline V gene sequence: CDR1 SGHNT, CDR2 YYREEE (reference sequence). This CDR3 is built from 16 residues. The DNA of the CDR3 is TGTGCCAGCAGCAAGCCGACAGGGGAGCTGAACACTGAAGCTTTCTTT. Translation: CASSKPTGELNTEAFF. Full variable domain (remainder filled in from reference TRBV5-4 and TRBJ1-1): ETGVTQSPTHLIKTRGQQVTLRCSSQSGHNTVSWYQQALGQGPQFIFQYYREEENGRGNFPPRFSGLQFPNYSSELNVNALELDDSALYLCASSKPTGELNTEAFFGQGTRLTVV.

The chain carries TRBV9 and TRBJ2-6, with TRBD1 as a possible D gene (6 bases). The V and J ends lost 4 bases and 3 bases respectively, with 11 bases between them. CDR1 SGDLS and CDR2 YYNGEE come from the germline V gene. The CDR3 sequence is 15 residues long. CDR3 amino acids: CASSLQGGGANVLTF. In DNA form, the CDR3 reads TGTGCCAGCAGCCTACAGGGTGGTGGGGCCAACGTCCTGACTTTC.

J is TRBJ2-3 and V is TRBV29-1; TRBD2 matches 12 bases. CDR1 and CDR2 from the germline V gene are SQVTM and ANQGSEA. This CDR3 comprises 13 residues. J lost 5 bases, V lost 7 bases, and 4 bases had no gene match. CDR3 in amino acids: CSASTSGRDTQYF. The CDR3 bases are TGCAGCGCCTCGACTAGCGGGAGAGATACGCAGTATTTT.

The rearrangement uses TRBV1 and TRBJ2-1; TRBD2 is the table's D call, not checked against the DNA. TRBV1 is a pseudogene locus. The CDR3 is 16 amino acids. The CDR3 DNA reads TGCACCAGCAGCCAAGATTTGGAGTATAGGTACAATGAGCAGTTCTTC. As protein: CTSSQDLEYRYNEQFF.

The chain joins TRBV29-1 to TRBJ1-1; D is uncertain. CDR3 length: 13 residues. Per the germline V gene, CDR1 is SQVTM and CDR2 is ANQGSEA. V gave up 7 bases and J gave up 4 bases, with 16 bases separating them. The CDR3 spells CSGWASRGTEAFF. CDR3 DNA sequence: TGCAGCGGCTGGGCGTCTCGGGGCACTGAAGCTTTCTTT. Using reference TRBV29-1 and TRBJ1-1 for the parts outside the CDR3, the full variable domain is SAVISQKPSRDICQRGTSLTIQCQVDSQVTMMFWYRQQPGQSLTLIATANQGSEATYESGFVIDKFPISRPNLTFSTLTVSNMSPEDSSIYLCSGWASRGTEAFFGQGTRLTVV.

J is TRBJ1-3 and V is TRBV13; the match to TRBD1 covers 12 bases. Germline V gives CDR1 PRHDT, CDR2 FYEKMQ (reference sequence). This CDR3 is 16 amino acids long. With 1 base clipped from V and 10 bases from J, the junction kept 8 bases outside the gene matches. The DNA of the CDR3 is TGTGCCAGCAGCTTAGCCGGGACAGGGGGCGGCGGGACCATATATTTT. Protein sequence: CASSLAGTGGGGTIYF.

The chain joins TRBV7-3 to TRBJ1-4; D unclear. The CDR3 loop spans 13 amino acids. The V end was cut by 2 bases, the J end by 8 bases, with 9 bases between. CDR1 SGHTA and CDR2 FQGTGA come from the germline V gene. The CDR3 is CASSLWEREKLFF. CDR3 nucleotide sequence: TGTGCCAGCAGCTTATGGGAGAGGGAAAAACTGTTTTTT.

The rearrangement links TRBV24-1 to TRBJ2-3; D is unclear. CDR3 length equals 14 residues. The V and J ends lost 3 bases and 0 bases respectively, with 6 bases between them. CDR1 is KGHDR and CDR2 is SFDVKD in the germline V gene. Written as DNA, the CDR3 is TGTGCCACCAGTGATGTTACAAGCACAGATACGCAGTATTTT. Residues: CATSDVTSTDTQYF.

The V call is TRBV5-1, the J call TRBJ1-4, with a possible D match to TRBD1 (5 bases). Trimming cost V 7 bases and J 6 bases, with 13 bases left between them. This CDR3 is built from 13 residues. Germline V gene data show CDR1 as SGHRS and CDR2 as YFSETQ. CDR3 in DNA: TGCGCCAGCTCCGGGGGTATGGATGAAAAACTGTTTTTT. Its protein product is CASSGGMDEKLFF.

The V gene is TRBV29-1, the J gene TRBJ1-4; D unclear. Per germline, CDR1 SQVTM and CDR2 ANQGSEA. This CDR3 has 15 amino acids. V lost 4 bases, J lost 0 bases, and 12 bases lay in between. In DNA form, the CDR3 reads TGCAGCGTTGCGGTTCGGGGAGCAACTAATGAAAAACTGTTTTTT. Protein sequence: CSVAVRGATNEKLFF.

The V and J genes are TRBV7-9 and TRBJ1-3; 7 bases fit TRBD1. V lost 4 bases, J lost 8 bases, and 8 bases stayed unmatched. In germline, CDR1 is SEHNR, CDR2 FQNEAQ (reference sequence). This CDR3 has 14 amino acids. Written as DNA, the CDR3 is TGTGCCAGCAGCTCATACAGGGGCGGGGACACCATATATTTT. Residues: CASSSYRGGDTIYF.

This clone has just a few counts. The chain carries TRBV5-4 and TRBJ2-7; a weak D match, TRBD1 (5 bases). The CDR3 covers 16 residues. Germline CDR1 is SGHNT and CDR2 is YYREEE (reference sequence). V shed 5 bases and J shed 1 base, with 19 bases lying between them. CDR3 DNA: TGTGCCAGCAGTCGGACACCGCAGGCGGCTTCCTACGAGCAGTACTTC. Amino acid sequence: CASSRTPQAASYEQYF.

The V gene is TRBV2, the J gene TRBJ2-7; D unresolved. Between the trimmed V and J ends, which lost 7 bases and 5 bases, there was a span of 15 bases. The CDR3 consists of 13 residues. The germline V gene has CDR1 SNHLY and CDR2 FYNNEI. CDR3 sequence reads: CASTVEQSHEQYF. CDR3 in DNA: TGTGCCAGCACCGTGGAGCAGAGCCACGAGCAGTACTTC. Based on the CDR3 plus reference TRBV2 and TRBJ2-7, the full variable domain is EPEVTQTPSHQVTQMGQEVILRCVPISNHLYFYWYRQILGQKVEFLVSFYNNEISEKSEIFDDQFSVERPDGSNFTLKIRSTKLEDSAMYFCASTVEQSHEQYFGPGTRLTVT.

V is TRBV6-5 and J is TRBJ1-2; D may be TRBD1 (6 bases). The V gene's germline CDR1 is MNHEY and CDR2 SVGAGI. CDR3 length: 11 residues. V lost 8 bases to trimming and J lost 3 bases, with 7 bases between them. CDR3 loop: CASGGDYGYTF. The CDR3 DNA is TGTGCCAGCGGGGGCGACTATGGCTACACCTTC.

The DNA of the CDR3 is TGTGCCAGCAGTCCGGGACAGAACACCGGGGAGCTGTTTTTT. This encodes CASSPGQNTGELFF. V and J are TRBV28 and TRBJ2-2; D is possibly TRBD1 (6 bases). Germline V gene sequence: CDR1 MDHEN, CDR2 SYDVKM. This CDR3 has 14 amino acids. The ends were cut back, 5 bases at V and 1 base at J, with 8 bases in the middle.

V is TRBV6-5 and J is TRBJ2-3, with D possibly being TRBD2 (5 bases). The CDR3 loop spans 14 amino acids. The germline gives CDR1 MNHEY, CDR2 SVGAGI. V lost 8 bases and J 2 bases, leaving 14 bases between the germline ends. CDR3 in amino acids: CASLKWGATDTQYF. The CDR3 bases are TGTGCCAGCCTTAAGTGGGGAGCCACAGATACGCAGTATTTT.

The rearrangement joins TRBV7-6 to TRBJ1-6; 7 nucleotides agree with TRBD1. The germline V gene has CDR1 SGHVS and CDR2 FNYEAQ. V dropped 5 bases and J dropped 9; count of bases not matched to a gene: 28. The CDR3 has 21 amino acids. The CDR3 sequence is CASSLESPGQTRRGPRSPLHF. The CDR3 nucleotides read TGTGCCAGCAGCCTAGAGTCCCCGGGACAGACCCGCCGGGGGCCCCGTTCACCCCTCCACTTT.

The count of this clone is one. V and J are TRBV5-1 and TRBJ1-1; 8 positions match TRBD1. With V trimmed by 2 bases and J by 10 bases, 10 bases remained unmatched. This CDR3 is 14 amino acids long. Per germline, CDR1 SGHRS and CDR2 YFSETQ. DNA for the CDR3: TGCGCCAGCAGCTTCGCCGAAACAGGGGGTTCAGCTTTCTTT. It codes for CASSFAETGGSAFF.

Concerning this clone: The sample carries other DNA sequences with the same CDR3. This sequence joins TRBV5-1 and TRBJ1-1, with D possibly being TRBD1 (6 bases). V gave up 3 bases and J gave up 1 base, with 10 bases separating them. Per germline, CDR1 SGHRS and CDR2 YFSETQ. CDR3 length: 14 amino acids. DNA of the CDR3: TGCGCCAGCAGCTCGGGACAACCGAACACTGAAGCTTTCTTT. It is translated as CASSSGQPNTEAFF.

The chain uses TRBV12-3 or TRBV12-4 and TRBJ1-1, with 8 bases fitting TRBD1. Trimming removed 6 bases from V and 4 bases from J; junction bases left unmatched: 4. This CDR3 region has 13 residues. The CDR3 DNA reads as TGTGCCAGCAGGCTAGGACAGGGCACTGAAGCTTTCTTT. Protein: CASRLGQGTEAFF.

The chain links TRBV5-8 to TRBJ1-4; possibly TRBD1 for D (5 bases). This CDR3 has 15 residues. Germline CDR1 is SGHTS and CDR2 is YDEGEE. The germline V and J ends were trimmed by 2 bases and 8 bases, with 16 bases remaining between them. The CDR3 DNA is TGTGCCAGCAGCTTTGTACAGGACGCTGCCGAAAAACTGTTTTTT. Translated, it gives CASSFVQDAAEKLFF.

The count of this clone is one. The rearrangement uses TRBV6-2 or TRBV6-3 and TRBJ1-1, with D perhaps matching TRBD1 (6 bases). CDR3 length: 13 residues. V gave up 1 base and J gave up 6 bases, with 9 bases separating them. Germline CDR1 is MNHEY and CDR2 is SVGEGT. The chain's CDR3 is CASSYYGGPEAFF. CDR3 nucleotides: TGTGCCAGCAGTTACTACGGGGGGCCTGAAGCTTTCTTT.

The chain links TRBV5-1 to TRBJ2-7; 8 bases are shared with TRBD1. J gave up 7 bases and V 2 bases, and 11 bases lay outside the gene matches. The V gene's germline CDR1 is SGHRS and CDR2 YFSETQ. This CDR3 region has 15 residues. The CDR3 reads CASSFIPRTGWEQYF. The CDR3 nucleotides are TGCGCCAGCAGCTTTATCCCTAGGACAGGGTGGGAGCAGTACTTC.

The chain's CDR3 is CASTRLAFGELFF. CDR3 coding DNA: TGTGCCAGCACCCGACTAGCGTTTGGGGAGCTGTTTTTT. The chain is built from TRBV6-5 and TRBJ2-2, with 8 positions matching TRBD2. V shed 7 bases and J 8 bases; nucleotides not matched to a gene: 6. This CDR3 is built from 13 residues. Germline CDR1 reads MNHEY; CDR2 reads SVGAGI.

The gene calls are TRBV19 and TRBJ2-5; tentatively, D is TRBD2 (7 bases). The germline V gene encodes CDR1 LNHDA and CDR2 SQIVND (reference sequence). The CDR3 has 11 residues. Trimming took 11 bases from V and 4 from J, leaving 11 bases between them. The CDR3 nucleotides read TGTGCCGTCGGGGGGCGAGAGACCCAGTACTTC. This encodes CAVGGRETQYF. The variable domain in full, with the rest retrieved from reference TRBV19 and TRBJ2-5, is DGGITQSPKYLFRKEGQNVTLSCEQNLNHDAMYWYRQDPGQGLRLIYYSQIVNDFQKGDIAEGYSVSREKKESFPLTVTSAQKNPTAFYLCAVGGRETQYFGPGTRLLVL.

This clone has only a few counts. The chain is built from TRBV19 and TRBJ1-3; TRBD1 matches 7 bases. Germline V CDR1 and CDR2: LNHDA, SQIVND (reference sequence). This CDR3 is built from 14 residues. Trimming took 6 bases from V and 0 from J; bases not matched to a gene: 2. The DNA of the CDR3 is TGTGCCAGTAGGGGGACAGTCTCTGGAAACACCATATATTTT. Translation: CASRGTVSGNTIYF.

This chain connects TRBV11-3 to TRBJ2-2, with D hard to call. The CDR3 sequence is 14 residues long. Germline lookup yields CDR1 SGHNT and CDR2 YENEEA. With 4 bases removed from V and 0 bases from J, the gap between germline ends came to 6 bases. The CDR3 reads CASSSTTNTGELFF. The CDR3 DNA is TGTGCCAGCAGCTCGACAACGAACACCGGGGAGCTGTTTTTT.

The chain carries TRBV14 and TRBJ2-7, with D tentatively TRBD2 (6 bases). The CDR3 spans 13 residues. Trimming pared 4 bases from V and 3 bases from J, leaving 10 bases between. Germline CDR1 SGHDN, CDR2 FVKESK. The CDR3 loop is CASSLGLLYEQYF. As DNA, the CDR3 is TGTGCCAGCAGCCTGGGACTTCTCTACGAGCAGTACTTC.

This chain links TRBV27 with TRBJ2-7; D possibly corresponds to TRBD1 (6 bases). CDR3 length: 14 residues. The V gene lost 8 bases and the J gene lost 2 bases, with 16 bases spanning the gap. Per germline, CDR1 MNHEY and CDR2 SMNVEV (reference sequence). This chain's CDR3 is CASGSKGTTYEQYF. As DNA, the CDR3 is TGTGCCAGCGGCTCGAAGGGGACAACCTACGAGCAGTACTTC.